A single sample is the source of the 7 T cell receptor beta chains below, sequenced in a study of pediatric ulcerative colitis. Measured with immunoSEQ multiplex PCR; TCRdb has only the in-frame clones, and not every one. Among more than 50,000 clones listed, about 89% were seen once. The sequenced sample was blood. Receptors originate from a boy aged 5-17 years who was a control in a study of pediatric ulcerative colitis.

This chain connects TRBV7-9 to TRBJ1-2, with unresolved D. The germline V gene has CDR1 SEHNR and CDR2 FQNEAQ (reference sequence). The CDR3 has 14 amino acids. The V end was cut by 0 bases, the J end by 4 bases, with 9 bases between. The CDR3 here is CASSLASLGYGYTF. CDR3 nucleotide sequence: TGTGCCAGCAGCTTAGCATCCTTAGGCTATGGCTACACCTTC.

The chain recombines TRBV27 with TRBJ1-2; 9 bases match TRBD1. The CDR3 contains 17 residues. V lost 5 bases, J lost 0 bases, and 10 bases stayed unmatched. Looked up from germline, CDR1 is MNHEY and CDR2 is SMNVEV (reference sequence). The DNA of the CDR3 is TGTGCCAGCAGTCCCAACAGGGGGCTAATAGCTAACTATGGCTACACCTTC. It encodes CASSPNRGLIANYGYTF.

The V gene is TRBV10-2, the J gene TRBJ1-3; the D gene is possibly TRBD1 (6 bases). V was cut by 4 bases and J by 0 bases, with 13 bases left in between. The CDR3 consists of 16 residues. CDR1 WSHSY and CDR2 SAAADI come from the germline V gene. The CDR3 here is CASSGIRGSSGNTIYF. For the CDR3, the DNA is TGCGCCAGCAGTGGTATTAGGGGGAGCTCTGGAAACACCATATATTTT.

V usage is TRBV12-5 and J usage is TRBJ1-1, with TRBD1 matching over 9 bases. With 1 base clipped from V and 0 bases from J, the junction kept 9 bases outside the gene matches. This CDR3 has 18 amino acids. Germline V gene lookup returns CDR1 LGHNT and CDR2 FRNRAP. The CDR3 here is CASGLAPGQGRMNTEAFF. CDR3 nucleotides: TGTGCTAGTGGTTTGGCCCCGGGACAGGGAAGAATGAACACTGAAGCTTTCTTT.

J is TRBJ2-7 and V is TRBV28; D uncertain. Germline V gene data show CDR1 as MDHEN and CDR2 as SYDVKM. V was cut by 3 bases and J by 2 bases, with 5 bases left in between. The CDR3 extends over 12 amino acids. The CDR3 bases are TGTGCCAGCAGTTTGGTACCCTACGAGCAGTACTTC. Residues: CASSLVPYEQYF. Based on the CDR3 plus reference TRBV28 and TRBJ2-7, the full variable domain is DVKVTQSSRYLVKRTGEKVFLECVQDMDHENMFWYRQDPGLGLRLIYFSYDVKMKEKGDIPEGYSVSREKKERFSLILESASTNQTSMYLCASSLVPYEQYFGPGTRLTVT.

This CDR3 is CASSKQGHGYTF. CDR3 nucleotide sequence: TGTGCCAGCAGTAAACAGGGACATGGCTACACCTTC. V gene TRBV6-6 combines with J gene TRBJ1-2, with D possibly TRBD1 on 6 matching bases. This CDR3 has 12 amino acids. Germline loops: CDR1 MNHNY, CDR2 SVGAGI (reference sequence). V lost 5 bases to trimming and J lost 6 bases, with 10 bases between them.

V gene TRBV5-1 combines with J gene TRBJ2-7, with D possibly being TRBD2 (5 bases). Germline lookup yields CDR1 SGHRS and CDR2 YFSETQ. The length of the CDR3 is 14 residues. The V end lost 1 base, the J end lost 0 bases, and 8 bases lay between the germline ends. The CDR3 bases are TGCGCCAGCAGCTTGACCAGCGGCTCCTACGAGCAGTACTTC. Translated, it gives CASSLTSGSYEQYF.